This TCR beta chain appears in the sequencing data of a study of CD8 T cells in Susac syndrome. Study-level background: Intravenous immunoglobulin alone or corticosteroids were being given to patients with Susac syndrome at blood draw, unless they were therapy-naive.

From blood CD8+ and CD4+ T cells, TCR beta sequences were generated. Diagnostic criteria defined recently for definite or probable disease were met by the Susac syndrome patients. Reverse transcription of roughly 0.45 to 1 ug RNA used random hexamers. TCRdb used MiXCR to reprocess the immunoSEQ multiplex PCR reads, holding one entry per CDR3 protein. The sample includes nearly 110,000 distinct CDR3 sequences, approximately 93% of them seen just once. This TCR came from a human donor with Susac syndrome. The sample was CD8+ T cells from PBMCs.

CDR3 nucleotide sequence: TGTGCCAGCAGCTCTTCGACCGGCTATGGCTACACCTTC. This codes for CASSSSTGYGYTF. The chain carries TRBV13 and TRBJ1-2; D remains unclear. Germline V CDR1 and CDR2: PRHDT, FYEKMQ (reference sequence). Trimming took 4 bases from V and 4 from J, leaving 10 bases between them. The CDR3 runs to 13 residues.